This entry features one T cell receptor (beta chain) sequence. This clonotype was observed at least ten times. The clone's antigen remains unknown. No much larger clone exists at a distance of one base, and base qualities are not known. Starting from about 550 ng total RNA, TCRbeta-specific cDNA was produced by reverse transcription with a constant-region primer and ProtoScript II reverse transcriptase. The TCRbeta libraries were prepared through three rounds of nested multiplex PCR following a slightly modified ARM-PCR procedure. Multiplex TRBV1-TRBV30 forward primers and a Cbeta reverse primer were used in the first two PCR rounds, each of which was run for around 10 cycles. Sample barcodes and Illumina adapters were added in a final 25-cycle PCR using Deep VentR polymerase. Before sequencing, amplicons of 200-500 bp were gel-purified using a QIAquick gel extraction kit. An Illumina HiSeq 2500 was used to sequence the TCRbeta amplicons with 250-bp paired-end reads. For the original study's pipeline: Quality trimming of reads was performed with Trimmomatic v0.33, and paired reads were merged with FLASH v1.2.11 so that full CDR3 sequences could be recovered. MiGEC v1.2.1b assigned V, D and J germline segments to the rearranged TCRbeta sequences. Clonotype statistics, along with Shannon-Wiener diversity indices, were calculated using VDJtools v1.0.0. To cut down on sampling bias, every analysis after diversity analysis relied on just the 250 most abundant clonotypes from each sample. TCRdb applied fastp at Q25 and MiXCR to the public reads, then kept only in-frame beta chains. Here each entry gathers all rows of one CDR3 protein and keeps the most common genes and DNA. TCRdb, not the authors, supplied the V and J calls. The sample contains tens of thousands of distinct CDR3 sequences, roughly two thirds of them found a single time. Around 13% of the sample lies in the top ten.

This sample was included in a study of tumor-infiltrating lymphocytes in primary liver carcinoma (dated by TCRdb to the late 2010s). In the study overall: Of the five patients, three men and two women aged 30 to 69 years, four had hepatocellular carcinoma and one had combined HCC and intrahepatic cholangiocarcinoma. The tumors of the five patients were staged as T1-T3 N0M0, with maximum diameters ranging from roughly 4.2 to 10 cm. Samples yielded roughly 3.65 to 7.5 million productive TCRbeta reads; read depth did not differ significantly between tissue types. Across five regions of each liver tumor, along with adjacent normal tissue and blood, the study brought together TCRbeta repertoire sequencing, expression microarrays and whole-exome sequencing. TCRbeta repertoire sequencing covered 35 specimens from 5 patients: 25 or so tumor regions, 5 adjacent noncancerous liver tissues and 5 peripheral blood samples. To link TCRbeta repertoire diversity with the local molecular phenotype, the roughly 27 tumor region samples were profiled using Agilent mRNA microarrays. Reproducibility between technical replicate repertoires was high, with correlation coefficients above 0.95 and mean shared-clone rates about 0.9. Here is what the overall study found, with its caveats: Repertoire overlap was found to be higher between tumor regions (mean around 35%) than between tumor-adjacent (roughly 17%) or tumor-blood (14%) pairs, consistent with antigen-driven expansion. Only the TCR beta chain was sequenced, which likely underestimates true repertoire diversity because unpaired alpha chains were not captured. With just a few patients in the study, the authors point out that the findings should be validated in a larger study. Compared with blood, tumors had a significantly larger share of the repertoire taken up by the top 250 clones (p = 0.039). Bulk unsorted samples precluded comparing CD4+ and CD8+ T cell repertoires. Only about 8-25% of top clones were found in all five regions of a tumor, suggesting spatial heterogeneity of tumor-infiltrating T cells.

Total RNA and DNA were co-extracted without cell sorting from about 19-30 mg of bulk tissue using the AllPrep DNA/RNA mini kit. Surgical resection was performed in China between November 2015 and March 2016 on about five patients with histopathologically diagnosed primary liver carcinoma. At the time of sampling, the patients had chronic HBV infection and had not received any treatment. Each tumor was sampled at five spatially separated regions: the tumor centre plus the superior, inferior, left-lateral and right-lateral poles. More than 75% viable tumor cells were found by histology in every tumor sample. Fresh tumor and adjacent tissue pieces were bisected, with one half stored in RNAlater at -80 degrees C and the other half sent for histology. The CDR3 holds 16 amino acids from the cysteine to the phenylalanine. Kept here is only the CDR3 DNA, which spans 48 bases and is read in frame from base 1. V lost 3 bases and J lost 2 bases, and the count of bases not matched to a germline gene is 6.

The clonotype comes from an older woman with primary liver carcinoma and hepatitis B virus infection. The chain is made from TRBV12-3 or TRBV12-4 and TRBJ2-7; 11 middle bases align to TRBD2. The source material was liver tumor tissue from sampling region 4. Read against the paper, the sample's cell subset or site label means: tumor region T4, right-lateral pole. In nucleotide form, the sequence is TGTGCCAGCAGTTTTGGCACTAGCGGGAGCCCCTACGAGCAGTACTTC. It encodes CASSFGTSGSPYEQYF.